This T cell receptor (beta chain) originates from a study of T cell responses to AZD1222 COVID-19 vaccine. Here immunoSEQ multiplex PCR was the method, and the copy in TCRdb shows in-frame clones only, minus some. Of 90,000 to 130,000 clones in the sample, around nine tenths were seen once. The CDR3 spans 14 residues. From germline, CDR1 is KGHSH and CDR2 LQKENI. V was trimmed by 2 bases and J by 5 bases, leaving 13 bases between them. The rearrangement links TRBV18 to TRBJ2-7; no reliable D call. The starting material was peripheral blood, obtained on day 0 of MenACWY control vaccination. The receptor was derived from an adult in good health. CDR3 sequence: CASSPARAVDEQYF. The CDR3 DNA sequence: TGTGCCAGCTCACCAGCACGGGCGGTGGACGAGCAGTACTTC.